The clone carrying this T cell receptor beta chain was recorded once. Its cognate antigen is unknown. The data were taken from a study of response to subunit inactivated influenza vaccine. TCRdb fed the RT-PCR reads into MiXCR, producing one record per CDR3 protein. The data hold 500,000 to 600,000 distinct CDR3 sequences, with more than 15% observed a single time. Study conclusions and caveats: With each seasonal influenza vaccination, the authors suggested, few new T cells are recruited.

The receptor comes from a man aged 45-69 years who received an inactivated influenza vaccine. The sequences come from CD4+ T cells sorted from PBMCs, collected less than 25 months after vaccination.

The CDR3 loop is CASSTTGKADTQYF. The CDR3, as DNA: TGTGCCAGCAGCACGACAGGGAAGGCAGATACGCAGTATTTT. The chain has TRBV6-1 and TRBJ2-3; 7 nucleotides agree with TRBD1. V gave up 6 bases and J gave up 4 bases; unmatched junction bases: 7. The CDR3 has 14 amino acids. Germline V gives CDR1 MNHNS, CDR2 SASEGT.